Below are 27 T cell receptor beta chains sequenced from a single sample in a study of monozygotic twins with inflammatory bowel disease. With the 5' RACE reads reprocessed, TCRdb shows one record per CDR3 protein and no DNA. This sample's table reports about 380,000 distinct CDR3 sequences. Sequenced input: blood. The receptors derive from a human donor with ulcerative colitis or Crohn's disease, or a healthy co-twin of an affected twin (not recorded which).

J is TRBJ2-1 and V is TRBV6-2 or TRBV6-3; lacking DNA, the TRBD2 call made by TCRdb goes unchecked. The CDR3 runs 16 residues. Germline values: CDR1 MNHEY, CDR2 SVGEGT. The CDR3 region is CASSYSKAGGPYEQFF.

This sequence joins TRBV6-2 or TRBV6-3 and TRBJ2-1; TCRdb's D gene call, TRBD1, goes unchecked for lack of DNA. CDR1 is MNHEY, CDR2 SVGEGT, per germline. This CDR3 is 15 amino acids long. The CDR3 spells CASRPGGVGYNEQFF.

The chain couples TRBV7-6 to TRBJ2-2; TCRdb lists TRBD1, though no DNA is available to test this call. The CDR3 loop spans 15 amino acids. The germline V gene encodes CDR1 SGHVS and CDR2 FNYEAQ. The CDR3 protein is CASSLVGQTTGELFF.

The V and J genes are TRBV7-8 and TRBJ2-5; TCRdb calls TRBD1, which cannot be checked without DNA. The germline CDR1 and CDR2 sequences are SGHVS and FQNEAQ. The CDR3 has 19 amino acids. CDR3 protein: CASSLDWGQGPYPKETQYF.

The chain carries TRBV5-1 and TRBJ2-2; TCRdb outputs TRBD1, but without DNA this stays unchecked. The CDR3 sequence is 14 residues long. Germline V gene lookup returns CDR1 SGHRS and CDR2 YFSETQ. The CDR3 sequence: CASSPPLNTGELFF.

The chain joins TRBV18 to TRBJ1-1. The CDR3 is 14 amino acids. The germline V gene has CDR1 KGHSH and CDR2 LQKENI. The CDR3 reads CASSTTDGNTEAFF. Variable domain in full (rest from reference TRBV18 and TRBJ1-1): NAGVMQNPRHLVRRRGQEARLRCSPMKGHSHVYWYRQLPEEGLKFMVYLQKENIIDESGMPKERFSAEFPKEGPSILRIQQVVRGDSAAYFCASSTTDGNTEAFFGQGTRLTVV.

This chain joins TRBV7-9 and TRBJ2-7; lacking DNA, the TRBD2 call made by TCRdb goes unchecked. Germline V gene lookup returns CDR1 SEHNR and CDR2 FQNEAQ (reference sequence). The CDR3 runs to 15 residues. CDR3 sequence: CASSPQGAPTYEQYF.

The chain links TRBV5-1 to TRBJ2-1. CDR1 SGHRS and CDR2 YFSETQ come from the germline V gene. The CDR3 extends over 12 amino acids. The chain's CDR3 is CASSPNVGEQFF.

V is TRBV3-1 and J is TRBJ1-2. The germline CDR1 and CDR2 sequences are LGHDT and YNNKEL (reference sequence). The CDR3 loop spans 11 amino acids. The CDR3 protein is CASSNKHGYTF.

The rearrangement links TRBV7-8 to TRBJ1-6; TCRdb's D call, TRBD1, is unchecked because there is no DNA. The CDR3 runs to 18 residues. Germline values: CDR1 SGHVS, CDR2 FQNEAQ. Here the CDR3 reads CASSPVGGASSYNSPLHF.

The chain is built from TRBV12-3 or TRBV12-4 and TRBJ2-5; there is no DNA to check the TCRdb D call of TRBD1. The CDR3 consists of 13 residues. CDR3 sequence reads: CASSRDNQETQYF.

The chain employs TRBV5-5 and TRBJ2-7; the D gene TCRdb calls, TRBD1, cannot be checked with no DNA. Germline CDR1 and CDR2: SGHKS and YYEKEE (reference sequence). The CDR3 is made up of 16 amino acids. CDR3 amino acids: CASSLAFDRGLYEQYF.

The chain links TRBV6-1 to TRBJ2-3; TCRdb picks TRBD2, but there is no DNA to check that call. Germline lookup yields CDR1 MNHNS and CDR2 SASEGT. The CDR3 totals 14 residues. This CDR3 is CASSEGPSTDTQYF.

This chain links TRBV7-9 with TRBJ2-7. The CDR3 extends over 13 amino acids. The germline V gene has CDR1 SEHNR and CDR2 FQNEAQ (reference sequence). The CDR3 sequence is CASSLEATYEQYF.

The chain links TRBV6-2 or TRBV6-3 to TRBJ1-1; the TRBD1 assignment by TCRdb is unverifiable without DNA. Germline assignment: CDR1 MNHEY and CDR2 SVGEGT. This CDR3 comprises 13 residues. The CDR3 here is CATEGGRRTEAFF.

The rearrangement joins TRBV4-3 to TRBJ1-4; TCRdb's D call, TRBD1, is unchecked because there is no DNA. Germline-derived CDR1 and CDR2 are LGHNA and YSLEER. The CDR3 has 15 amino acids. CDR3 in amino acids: CASSQGLATNEKLFF.

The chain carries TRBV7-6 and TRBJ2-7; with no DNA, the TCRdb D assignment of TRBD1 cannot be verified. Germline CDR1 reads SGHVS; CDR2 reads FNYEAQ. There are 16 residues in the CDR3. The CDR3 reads CASSLARERPSYEQYF. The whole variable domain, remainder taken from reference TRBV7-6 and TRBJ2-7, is GAGVSQSPRYKVTKRGQDVALRCDPISGHVSLYWYRQALGQGPEFLTYFNYEAQQDKSGLPNDRFSAERPEGSISTLTIQRTEQRDSAMYRCASSLARERPSYEQYFGPGTRLTVT.

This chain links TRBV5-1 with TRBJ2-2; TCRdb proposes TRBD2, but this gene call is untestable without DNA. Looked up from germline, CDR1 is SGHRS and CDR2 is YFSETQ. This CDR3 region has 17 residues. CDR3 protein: CASSLDSGTAVTGELFF.

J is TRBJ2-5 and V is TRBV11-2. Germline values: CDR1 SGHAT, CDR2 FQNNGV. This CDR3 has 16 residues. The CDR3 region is CASSLEFPGYQETQYF.

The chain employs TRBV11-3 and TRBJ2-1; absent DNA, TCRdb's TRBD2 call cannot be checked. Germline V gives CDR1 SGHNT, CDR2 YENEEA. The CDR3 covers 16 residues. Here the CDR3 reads CASSLEPAGGSHEQFF.

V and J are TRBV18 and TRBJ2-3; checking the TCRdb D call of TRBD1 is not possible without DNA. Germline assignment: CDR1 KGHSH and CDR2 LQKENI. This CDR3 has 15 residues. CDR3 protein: CASSPRGRGKDTQYF.

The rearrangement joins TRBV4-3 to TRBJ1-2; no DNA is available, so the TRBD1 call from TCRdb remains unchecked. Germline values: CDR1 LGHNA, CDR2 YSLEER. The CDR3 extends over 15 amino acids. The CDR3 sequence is CASSISGQGRDGYTF.

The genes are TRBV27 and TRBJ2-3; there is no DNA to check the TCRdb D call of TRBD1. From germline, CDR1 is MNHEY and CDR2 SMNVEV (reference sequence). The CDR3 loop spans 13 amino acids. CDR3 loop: CASSFPTGDTQYF.

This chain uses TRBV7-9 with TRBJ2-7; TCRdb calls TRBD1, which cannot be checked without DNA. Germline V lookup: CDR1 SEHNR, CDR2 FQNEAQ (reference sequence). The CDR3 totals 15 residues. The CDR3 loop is CASSSEQGHSYEQYF.

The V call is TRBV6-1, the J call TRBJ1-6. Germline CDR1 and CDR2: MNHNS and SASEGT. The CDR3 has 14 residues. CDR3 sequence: CASTRTQVHSPLHF.

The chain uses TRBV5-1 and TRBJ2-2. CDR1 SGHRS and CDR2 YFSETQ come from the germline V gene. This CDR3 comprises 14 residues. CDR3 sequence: CASSLEANTGELFF.

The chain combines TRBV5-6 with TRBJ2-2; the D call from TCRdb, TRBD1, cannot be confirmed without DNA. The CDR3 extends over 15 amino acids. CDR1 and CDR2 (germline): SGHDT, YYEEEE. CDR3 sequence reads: CASGRTGSGTGELFF.